Listed here are 13 T cell receptor beta chains from one sample, sequenced in a study of STAT5B mutations in CD4+ large granular lymphocyte leukemia. Data came from immunoSEQ multiplex PCR; TCRdb stores just in-frame clones and leaves some out. In the table there are 20,000 or so clones, about four fifths of which are singletons. Sequencing was performed on CD4+ T cells from blood buffy coats. These TCRs come from a human donor in good health.

This clone was counted a single time. The chain recombines TRBV4-1 with TRBJ1-1; 8 positions match TRBD1. This CDR3 is 16 amino acids long. V was pared by 1 base and J by 6 bases, with 10 bases of the junction left unmatched. CDR1 is MGHRA, CDR2 YSYEKL, per germline. The CDR3 reads CASSQGTGFGLSEAFF. The CDR3 DNA follows: TGCGCCAGCAGCCAAGGGACAGGGTTTGGGCTTTCTGAAGCTTTCTTT.

The chain joins TRBV28 to TRBJ2-1; 10 positions agree with TRBD2. This CDR3 comprises 14 residues. J lost 15 bases, V lost 3 bases, and 11 bases had no gene match. Germline V lookup: CDR1 MDHEN, CDR2 SYDVKM. The CDR3 DNA follows: TGTGCCAGCAGTTTTTTAGCGGGGGGCCAGAAGCCGTTCTTC. Encoded protein: CASSFLAGGQKPFF.

The chain has TRBV5-6 and TRBJ2-3; 9 bases align to TRBD2. The CDR3 is made up of 16 amino acids. Germline V gene data show CDR1 as SGHDT and CDR2 as YYEEEE. V dropped 1 base and J dropped 2; count of bases not matched to a gene: 5. CDR3 DNA sequence: TGTGCCAGCAGCTTGAGACTAGCGGATATCACAGATACGCAGTATTTT. This encodes CASSLRLADITDTQYF.

In this sample, this clone turned up a few times. The chain couples TRBV27 to TRBJ2-1, with 9 positions matching TRBD2. Germline values: CDR1 MNHEY, CDR2 SMNVEV (reference sequence). V was clipped by 4 bases and J by 9 bases; unmatched bases: 10. This CDR3 is 15 amino acids long. The CDR3: CASSSREAGGSEQFF. The CDR3, as DNA: TGTGCCAGCAGTTCCCGTGAAGCGGGGGGAAGTGAGCAGTTCTTC.

The chain links TRBV27 to TRBJ1-2, with TRBD1 matching 7 bases. Germline V gene lookup returns CDR1 MNHEY and CDR2 SMNVEV (reference sequence). V lost 7 bases, J lost 8 bases, and 16 bases stayed unmatched. The CDR3 consists of 15 residues. DNA for the CDR3: TGTGCCAGCAACTCAGGGGGTACGGGGGCCGGAGGCTACACCTTC. Its protein is CASNSGGTGAGGYTF.

This clone has just one count. CDR3 protein: CASRKGLAGGLPETQYF. In DNA, the CDR3 is TGCGCCAGCAGAAAGGGACTAGCGGGGGGGCTTCCAGAGACCCAGTACTTC. The chain joins TRBV5-1 to TRBJ2-5, with 16 bases lining up with TRBD2. CDR1 is SGHRS, CDR2 YFSETQ, per germline. After removal of 5 bases from V and 4 bases from J, the junction contained 8 bases not matched to a gene. The CDR3 is made up of 17 amino acids.

This clone appeared a few times. This chain connects TRBV7-2 to TRBJ1-1; D perhaps matches TRBD1 (6 bases). The CDR3 totals 14 residues. Germline V gives CDR1 SGHTA, CDR2 FQGNSA. Trimming left V 7 bases short and J 3 bases short, with 15 bases between. CDR3: CASTRGGIDTEAFF. CDR3 DNA: TGTGCCAGCACCCGAGGGGGTATCGACACTGAAGCTTTCTTT.

The chain links TRBV4-3 to TRBJ1-1; 8 nucleotides match TRBD1. Germline CDR1 reads LGHNA; CDR2 reads YSLEER. This CDR3 spans 14 amino acids. V lost 3 bases and J lost 4; bases outside the gene matches: 4. The CDR3 loop is CASSHTGGTTEAFF. CDR3 bases: TGCGCCAGCAGCCACACAGGGGGTACCACTGAAGCTTTCTTT.

This chain links TRBV2 with TRBJ2-2, with D possibly TRBD2 on 5 matching bases. Trimming took off 7 bases at V and 8 bases at J, with 20 bases between the two ends. This CDR3 has 15 residues. The germline gives CDR1 SNHLY, CDR2 FYNNEI. CDR3 protein: CASKADGPAGGELFF. The CDR3 DNA reads TGTGCCAGCAAAGCGGACGGGCCGGCCGGAGGGGAGCTGTTTTTT.

The rearrangement links TRBV6-6 to TRBJ1-6; no clear D. The V gene lost 9 bases and the J gene lost 5 bases, with 17 bases spanning the gap. The CDR3 is 15 residues long. The germline V gene encodes CDR1 MNHNY and CDR2 SVGAGI (reference sequence). Here the CDR3 DNA reads TGTGCCAGTTCAAGGGCCCGAGGGAATAATTCACCCCTCCACTTT. Its protein product is CASSRARGNNSPLHF.

J is TRBJ2-1 and V is TRBV7-2, with D uncertain. Germline V gene data show CDR1 as SGHTA and CDR2 as FQGNSA. V was pared by 4 bases and J by 9 bases, with 13 bases between. This CDR3 is 13 amino acids long. The CDR3 coding sequence is TGTGCCAGCAGCTCCCAGCCCCTCACTGAGCAGTTCTTC. This codes for CASSSQPLTEQFF.

This chain links TRBV30 with TRBJ1-4, with 9 bases matching TRBD1. CDR1 and CDR2 from the germline V gene are GTSNPN and SVGIG (reference sequence). Trimming cost V 7 bases and J 8 bases; bases outside gene matches: 5. CDR3 size: 12 residues. In DNA, the CDR3 is TGTGCCTTAAGACAGGGGGTCGAAAAACTGTTTTTT. Residues: CALRQGVEKLFF. The variable domain in full, with the rest retrieved from reference TRBV30 and TRBJ1-4, is SQTIHQWPATLVQPVGSPLSLECTVEGTSNPNLYWYRQAAGRGLQLLFYSVGIGQISSEVPQNLSASRPQDRQFILSSKKLLLSDSGFYLCALRQGVEKLFFGSGTQLSVL.

This chain connects TRBV28 to TRBJ1-1, with 9 bases identical to TRBD1. Looked up from germline, CDR1 is MDHEN and CDR2 is SYDVKM. CDR3 length: 15 amino acids. V was pared by 6 bases and J by 6 bases, with 11 bases of the junction left unmatched. CDR3 nucleotides: TGTGCCAGCAGATGGACGGGACAGGGCGTCGCTGAAGCTTTCTTT. This sequence encodes CASRWTGQGVAEAFF.